The sequence of this T cell receptor (beta chain) was determined in a study of cytomegalovirus exposure and HLA in healthy donors. Study overall: The 120 validation repertoires and the approximately 630 first-cohort repertoires shared a platform, a later analysis reported. Study-level points and caveats: Generally TCR sequences proved uncommon, though certain public TCRs appeared in numerous donors. Three chains linked to CMV were shown in vitro to be specific for CMV antigens.

Clones were read by immunoSEQ multiplex PCR, and TCRdb kept only the in-frame ones, dropping some. The profile shows about 170,000 clones, approximately 86% of them singletons. Concerning this clone: Antigen unknown.

The sequenced material came from PBMCs. This TCR was sampled from a man aged 18 to 29 in good health and CMV-seropositive.

The CDR3 nucleotides read TGTGCCAGCTCACCACCGGAGGGGGAGCTGTTTTTT. This translates into CASSPPEGELFF. The chain combines TRBV18 with TRBJ2-2; D unclear. Trimming pared 0 bases from V and 8 bases from J, leaving 4 bases between. There are 12 residues in the CDR3. Germline V gene sequence: CDR1 KGHSH, CDR2 LQKENI. The entire variable domain, with the rest obtained from reference TRBV18 and TRBJ2-2, is as follows: NAGVMQNPRHLVRRRGQEARLRCSPMKGHSHVYWYRQLPEEGLKFMVYLQKENIIDESGMPKERFSAEFPKEGPSILRIQQVVRGDSAAYFCASSPPEGELFFGEGSRLTVL.